This T cell receptor beta chain was recorded in a study of technical replicates of blood from a few donors. Clones were read by immunoSEQ multiplex PCR, and TCRdb kept only the in-frame ones, dropping some. This table has some 90,000 clones, roughly 95% appearing once. Losses at the gene ends were 11 bases for V and 5 bases for J; bases not matched to a gene: 11. Germline V gene data show CDR1 as ENHRY and CDR2 as SYGVKD. This CDR3 contains 13 residues. The chain couples TRBV10-3 to TRBJ1-2; 7 bases map to TRBD1. The source of this sequence is a human donor in good health. Source material: T cells isolated from PBMCs. This CDR3 reads CAHTDRENYGYTF. The CDR3 DNA reads TGTGCCCACACTGACAGGGAAAATTATGGCTACACCTTC.